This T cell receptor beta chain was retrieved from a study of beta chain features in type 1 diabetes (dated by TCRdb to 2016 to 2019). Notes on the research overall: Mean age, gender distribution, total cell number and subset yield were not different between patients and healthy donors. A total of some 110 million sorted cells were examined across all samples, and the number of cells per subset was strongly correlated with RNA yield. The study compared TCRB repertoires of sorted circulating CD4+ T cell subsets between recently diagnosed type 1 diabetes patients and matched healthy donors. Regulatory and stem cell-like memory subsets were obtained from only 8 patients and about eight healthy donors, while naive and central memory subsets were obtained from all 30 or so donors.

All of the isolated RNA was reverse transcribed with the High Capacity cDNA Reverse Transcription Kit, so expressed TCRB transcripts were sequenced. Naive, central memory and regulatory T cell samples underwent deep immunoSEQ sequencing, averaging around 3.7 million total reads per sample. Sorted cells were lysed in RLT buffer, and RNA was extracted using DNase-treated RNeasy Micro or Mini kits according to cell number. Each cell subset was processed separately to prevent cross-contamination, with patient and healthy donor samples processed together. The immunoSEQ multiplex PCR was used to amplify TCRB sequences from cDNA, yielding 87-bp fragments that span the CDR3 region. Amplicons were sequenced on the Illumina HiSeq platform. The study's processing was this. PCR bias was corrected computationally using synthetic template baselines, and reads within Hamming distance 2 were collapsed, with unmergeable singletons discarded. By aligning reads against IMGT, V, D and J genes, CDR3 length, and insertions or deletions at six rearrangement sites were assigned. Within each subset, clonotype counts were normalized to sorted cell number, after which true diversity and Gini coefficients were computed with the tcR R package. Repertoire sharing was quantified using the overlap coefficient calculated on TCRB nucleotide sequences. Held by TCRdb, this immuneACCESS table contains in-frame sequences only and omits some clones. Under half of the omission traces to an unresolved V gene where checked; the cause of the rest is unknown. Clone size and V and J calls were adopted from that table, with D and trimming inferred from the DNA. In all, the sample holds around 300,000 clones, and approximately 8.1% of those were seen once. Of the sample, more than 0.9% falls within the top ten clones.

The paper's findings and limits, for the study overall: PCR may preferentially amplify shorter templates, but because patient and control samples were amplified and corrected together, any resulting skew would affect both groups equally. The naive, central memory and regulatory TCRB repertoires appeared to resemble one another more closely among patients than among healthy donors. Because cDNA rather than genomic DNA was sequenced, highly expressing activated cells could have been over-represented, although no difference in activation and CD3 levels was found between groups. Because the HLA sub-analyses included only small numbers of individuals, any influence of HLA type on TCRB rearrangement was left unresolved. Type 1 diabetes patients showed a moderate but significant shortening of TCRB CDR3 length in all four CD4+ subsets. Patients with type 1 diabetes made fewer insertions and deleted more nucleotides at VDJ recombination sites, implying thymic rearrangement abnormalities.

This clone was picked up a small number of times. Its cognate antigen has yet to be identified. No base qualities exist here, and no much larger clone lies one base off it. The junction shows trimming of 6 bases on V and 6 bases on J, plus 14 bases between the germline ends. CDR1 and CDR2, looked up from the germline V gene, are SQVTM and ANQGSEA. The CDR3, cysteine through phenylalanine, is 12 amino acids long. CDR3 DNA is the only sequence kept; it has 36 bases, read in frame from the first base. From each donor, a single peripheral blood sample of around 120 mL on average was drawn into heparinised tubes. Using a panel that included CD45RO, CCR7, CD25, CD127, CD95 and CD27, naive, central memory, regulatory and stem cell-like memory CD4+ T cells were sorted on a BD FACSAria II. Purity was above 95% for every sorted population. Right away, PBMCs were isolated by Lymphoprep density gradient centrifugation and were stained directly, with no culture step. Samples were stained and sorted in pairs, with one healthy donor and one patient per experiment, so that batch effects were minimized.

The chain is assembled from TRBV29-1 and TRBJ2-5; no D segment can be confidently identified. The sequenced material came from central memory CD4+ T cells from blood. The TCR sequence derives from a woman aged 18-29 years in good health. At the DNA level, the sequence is TGCAGCGTGTATGGCAGTACGAAGACCCAGTACTTC. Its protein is CSVYGSTKTQYF.